This TCR beta chain was found in a study of T cells after yellow fever vaccination. Study in general: Fractions low in cell number were prepared with SMART-Seq v4 Ultra Low Input. Study-wide findings and caveats: Boosting was followed by the reappearance of most primary-vaccination clones (roughly 96% CD4, roughly 90% CD8).

UMIs were added to TCR cDNA along with a universal primer site when it was made by 5'RACE template switching. TCRdb reanalysed the 5' RACE reads using MiXCR and keeps one entry per CDR3 protein. The data show a few hundred thousand distinct CDR3 sequences, with 4.1% seen just once and around 24% held by the top ten. This clonotype came up a few times. Its target is unknown. CDR1 is MGHRA and CDR2 is YSYEKL in the germline V gene. With 4 bases removed from V and 10 bases from J, the gap between germline ends came to 20 bases. The CDR3 has 15 amino acids. Source: PBMCs, taken 5 days after the yellow fever booster vaccination. The sequence derives from a man aged 18-30 years who received the YFV17D yellow fever vaccine. The chain is built from TRBV4-1 and TRBJ2-1; maybe TRBD2 (5 bases). This CDR3 reads CASSPLAPRVVEQFF. The CDR3 bases are TGCGCCAGCAGCCCCCTAGCCCCTAGGGTCGTGGAGCAGTTCTTC.